Given below is one TCR beta chain in context. This CDR3 comprises 16 residues. Original processing methods: Quantification of nucleated cells was approximated via reference gene primer amplification. Repertoires were generated with immunoSEQ multiplex PCR, while TCRdb's copy carries only in-frame clones and drops some. That table gives V, J and clone size, and the DNA gave D and trimming. This sample has about 220,000 clones, with 65% to 90% found just once. This sample stems from a study of blood T cell repertoires in COVID-19. The TCR sequence derives from a woman aged 70-85 years with COVID-19, enrolled during active disease. The rearrangement joins TRBV21-1 to TRBJ1-3; whether TRBD1, the table's D call, matches the DNA was not checked. TRBV21-1 is marked as a pseudogene. Sequences were obtained from peripheral blood. DNA of the CDR3: TGTGCCAGCAGCAAAGTTTTCGACAGCTCTGGAAACACCATATATTTT. Amino acids: CASSKVFDSSGNTIYF.